These 32 T cell receptor beta chains share one sample of origin, sequenced in a study of shared clonotypes between healthy human individuals. The repertoire was sequenced with immunoSEQ multiplex PCR; TCRdb's copy has only in-frame clones and lacks some. This sample has about 980,000 clones, with 60% to 85% found just once. Sequencing was carried out using memory CD4+ T cells sorted from blood. The subset here: CD45RA-negative fraction. The receptors were gathered from a man aged 18 to 30 in good health.

The chain recombines TRBV27 with TRBJ1-6; no clear D gene. CDR1 is MNHEY and CDR2 is SMNVEV in the germline V gene (reference sequence). CDR3 length equals 16 residues. The germline V and J ends were trimmed by 6 bases and 2 bases, with 14 bases remaining between them. For the CDR3, the DNA is TGTGCCAGCAGCTCGAAGCTAGACCCCTATAATTCACCCCTCCACTTT. It translates to CASSSKLDPYNSPLHF.

The CDR3 here is CASSKQGKGNGYTF. The CDR3 DNA follows: TGTGCCAGCAGTAAACAGGGAAAAGGAAATGGCTACACCTTC. The chain uses TRBV6-5 and TRBJ1-2, with D possibly TRBD1 on 6 matching bases. Germline V lookup: CDR1 MNHEY, CDR2 SVGAGI. Trimming stripped 5 bases from V and 6 bases from J, with 16 bases between. The CDR3 contains 14 residues.

The chain recombines TRBV7-9 with TRBJ1-2; 8 nucleotides agree with TRBD1. The CDR3 is 13 residues long. CDR1 is SEHNR and CDR2 is FQNEAQ in the germline V gene (reference sequence). Trimming at V came to 5 bases and at J to 4 bases, leaving 3 bases not matched to a gene. The CDR3 DNA follows: TGTGCCAGCAGCCGGACAGGGAGCTATGGCTACACCTTC. Its translation is CASSRTGSYGYTF.

Remarks on this clone: This specimen includes other DNA sequences encoding the same CDR3. The chain uses TRBV5-4 and TRBJ1-2; D remains ambiguous. V was cut by 4 bases and J by 0 bases, with 7 bases left in between. CDR3 length: 13 residues. Per the germline V gene, CDR1 is SGHNT and CDR2 is YYREEE (reference sequence). The CDR3 nucleotides read TGTGCCAGCAGCCCAGATGCTAACTATGGCTACACCTTC. The encoded protein is CASSPDANYGYTF.

This clone has ten or more counts. J is TRBJ1-1 and V is TRBV14; TRBD1 matches at 8 bases. Per germline, CDR1 SGHDN and CDR2 FVKESK. Trimming cost V 8 bases and J 6 bases; bases outside gene matches: 5. The CDR3 loop spans 12 amino acids. For the CDR3, the DNA is TGTGCCAGCGGACAGGGTTCGGCTGAAGCTTTCTTT. Translation: CASGQGSAEAFF.

This chain connects TRBV19 to TRBJ1-5; possibly TRBD1 for D (5 bases). Germline assignment: CDR1 LNHDA and CDR2 SQIVND (reference sequence). CDR3 length equals 15 residues. V lost 6 bases to trimming and J lost 4 bases, with 16 bases between them. The CDR3 nucleotides are TGTGCCAGTAGCCTCACAAGGGGAACGAATCAGCCCCAGCATTTT. Translating it yields CASSLTRGTNQPQHF.

Only a few counts were recorded for this clone. Within the sample, other DNA sequences also encode this same CDR3. The chain carries TRBV6-1 and TRBJ2-7, with 8 bases fitting TRBD2. CDR1 and CDR2 from the germline V gene are MNHNS and SASEGT. After removal of 3 bases from V and 10 bases from J, the junction contained 8 bases not matched to a gene. The CDR3 has 13 residues. The CDR3 here is CASSEIGGAGQYF. Here the CDR3 DNA reads TGTGCCAGCAGTGAGATCGGGGGGGCAGGACAGTACTTC.

The rearrangement joins TRBV11-2 to TRBJ1-3; D unresolved. Germline CDR1 SGHAT, CDR2 FQNNGV. The CDR3 sequence is 13 residues long. V was shortened by 5 bases and J by 4 bases, with 9 bases between the two germline ends. The CDR3 here is CASSPREGNTIYF. DNA of the CDR3: TGTGCCAGCAGCCCTCGGGAGGGAAACACCATATATTTT.

A word on this clone: At the DNA level, this CDR3 is encoded by other sequences in the same sample as well. The CDR3 nucleotides read TGTGCCAGCAGTCTCCAGAACACTGAAGCTTTCTTT. It encodes CASSLQNTEAFF. The V gene is TRBV2, the J gene TRBJ1-1; D not certain. Looked up from germline, CDR1 is SNHLY and CDR2 is FYNNEI. The ends were cut back, 5 bases at V and 1 base at J, with 5 bases in the middle. The CDR3 is 12 amino acids.

The chain links TRBV5-1 to TRBJ1-2; TRBD1 matches at 9 bases. The CDR3 is 13 amino acids. Germline V CDR1 and CDR2: SGHRS, YFSETQ. V lost 0 bases, J lost 14 bases, and 8 bases stayed unmatched. DNA for the CDR3: TGCGCCAGCAGCTTGGCGGGACAGGGCTTTCAAACCTTC. This gives the protein CASSLAGQGFQTF.

This clone was counted only a few times. This sequence joins TRBV5-6 and TRBJ2-5, with 13 bases matching TRBD2. Trimming removed 5 bases from V and 0 bases from J; junction bases left unmatched: 7. There are 17 residues in the CDR3. CDR1 is SGHDT, CDR2 YYEEEE, per germline. The CDR3 nucleotides read TGTGCCAGCAGTCTGGAGACTAGCGGGAGGTACCAAGAGACCCAGTACTTC. This translates into CASSLETSGRYQETQYF.

This clone was picked up one time. The genes are TRBV10-3 and TRBJ2-5; D call uncertain. Germline CDR1 ENHRY, CDR2 SYGVKD. The CDR3 loop spans 14 amino acids. V lost 0 bases to trimming and J lost 5 bases, with 10 bases between them. CDR3 bases: TGTGCCATCAGTGAGTCTAAGGGATTGGAGACCCAGTACTTC. It is translated as CAISESKGLETQYF.

This clone was found a few times. This chain uses TRBV19 with TRBJ1-2; TRBD1 is a possible D gene (5 bases). In germline, CDR1 is LNHDA, CDR2 SQIVND (reference sequence). The CDR3 is 15 residues long. The V and J ends lost 3 bases and 1 base respectively, with 12 bases between them. In DNA form, the CDR3 reads TGTGCCAGTAGTATTACGTCAGGGAGTAACTATGGCTACACCTTC. Amino acid sequence: CASSITSGSNYGYTF.

The chain couples TRBV5-1 to TRBJ2-7, with D possibly TRBD2 on 5 matching bases. CDR1 is SGHRS, CDR2 YFSETQ, per germline. Trimming pared 4 bases from V and 4 bases from J, leaving 15 bases between. CDR3 length: 14 residues. The CDR3 protein is CASSPGIPAYEQYF. CDR3 nucleotides: TGCGCCAGCAGCCCGGGGATCCCGGCATACGAGCAGTACTTC.

The chain recombines TRBV7-9 with TRBJ1-6, with no clear D. The CDR3 spans 14 residues. Between the trimmed V and J ends, which lost 5 bases and 10 bases, there was a span of 15 bases. Per germline, CDR1 SEHNR and CDR2 FQNEAQ (reference sequence). CDR3 DNA: TGTGCCAGCAGCCCACCCCTTAGTGGCTCACCCCTCCACTTT. This codes for CASSPPLSGSPLHF.

The chain combines TRBV4-1 with TRBJ1-1; tentative D call: TRBD1 (5 bases). The CDR3 is 16 amino acids. V lost 2 bases to trimming and J lost 10 bases, with 23 bases between them. Germline values: CDR1 MGHRA, CDR2 YSYEKL. CDR3 in amino acids: CASSQLQGTNSGGAFF. In DNA form, the CDR3 reads TGCGCCAGCAGCCAACTCCAGGGTACAAATTCGGGGGGAGCTTTCTTT.

In DNA form, the CDR3 reads TGTGCCAGCTCCTTCCCGGGACGATCCCAAGAGACCCAGTACTTC. Translating it yields CASSFPGRSQETQYF. The rearrangement joins TRBV18 to TRBJ2-5; D might be TRBD1 or TRBD2, each matching 5 bases. With 6 bases removed from V and 1 base from J, the gap between germline ends came to 15 bases. CDR1 and CDR2 (germline): KGHSH, LQKENI. This CDR3 is 15 amino acids long.

The V and J genes are TRBV28 and TRBJ1-4; 11 bases are a match to TRBD1. J lost 13 bases, V lost 4 bases, and 8 bases had no gene match. The germline CDR1 and CDR2 sequences are MDHEN and SYDVKM. CDR3 length: 14 residues. CDR3 sequence: CASSYGQGARVLFF. In DNA, the CDR3 is TGTGCCAGCAGTTATGGACAGGGGGCTCGAGTACTGTTTTTT.

The V and J genes are TRBV6-1 and TRBJ1-4; D remains unclear. This CDR3 is 14 amino acids long. From germline, CDR1 is MNHNS and CDR2 SASEGT. The V and J ends lost 7 bases and 5 bases respectively, with 14 bases between them. In nucleotides, the CDR3 is TGTGCCAGCATCCCCCGGGGAGGGAATGAAAAACTGTTTTTT. It encodes CASIPRGGNEKLFF.

The CDR3 DNA sequence: TGCAGCGCGGCTGGACCTAACTATGGCTACACCTTC. It yields the protein CSAAGPNYGYTF. The chain uses TRBV29-1 and TRBJ1-2; D is uncertain. Germline-derived CDR1 and CDR2 are SQVTM and ANQGSEA. Trimming pared 7 bases from V and 0 bases from J, leaving 9 bases between. CDR3 length equals 12 residues.

The genes are TRBV18 and TRBJ2-7, with D possibly TRBD1 on 6 matching bases. The germline V gene has CDR1 KGHSH and CDR2 LQKENI. V shed 2 bases and J shed 0 bases, with 23 bases lying between them. The CDR3 sequence is 19 residues long. CDR3 sequence: CASSPTAGTSTPPSYEQYF. The CDR3 DNA sequence: TGTGCCAGCTCACCAACGGCCGGGACATCGACCCCTCCCTCCTACGAGCAGTACTTC.

Only a few counts were recorded for this clone. The gene calls are TRBV6-1 and TRBJ1-2; possible D gene TRBD1, 6 bases. V lost 2 bases to trimming and J lost 6 bases, with 13 bases between them. CDR3 size: 14 residues. Per the germline V gene, CDR1 is MNHNS and CDR2 is SASEGT. CDR3 sequence: CASSEYHRDDGYTF. The CDR3, as DNA: TGTGCCAGCAGTGAATATCACAGGGATGATGGCTACACCTTC.

The V gene is TRBV4-1, the J gene TRBJ1-3; no reliable D call. CDR1 MGHRA and CDR2 YSYEKL come from the germline V gene. The CDR3 is made up of 19 amino acids. Trimming took 0 bases from V and 0 from J, leaving 18 bases between them. CDR3 coding DNA: TGCGCCAGCAGCCAAGATTACCCCCCCAGGTCTAGCTCTGGAAACACCATATATTTT. This translates into CASSQDYPPRSSSGNTIYF.

The CDR3 here is CASSSTGGGYEQYF. The DNA for the CDR3 is TGTGCCAGCAGCTCGACAGGGGGCGGGTACGAGCAGTACTTC. V usage is TRBV5-6 and J usage is TRBJ2-7; 10 bases agree with TRBD1. Germline CDR1 reads SGHDT; CDR2 reads YYEEEE. Germline trimming cut 3 bases from V and 4 bases from J; bases unmatched to any gene: 4. The CDR3 totals 14 residues. The full variable domain, in which reference TRBV5-6 and TRBJ2-7 provide the parts outside the CDR3, is DAGVTQSPTHLIKTRGQQVTLRCSPKSGHDTVSWYQQALGQGPQFIFQYYEEEERQRGNFPDRFSGHQFPNYSSELNVNALLLGDSALYLCASSSTGGGYEQYFGPGTRLTVT.

CDR3 DNA: TGTGCCAGCAGCTTATGGACTAGCGGGGTCTACGAGCAGTACTTC. Its translation: CASSLWTSGVYEQYF. The V and J genes are TRBV7-6 and TRBJ2-7, with 12 positions matching TRBD2. The V and J ends lost 2 bases and 3 bases, in that order; junction bases with no gene match: 2. Germline V lookup: CDR1 SGHVS, CDR2 FNYEAQ. The length of the CDR3 is 15 residues. The variable domain in full, completed from reference TRBV7-6 and TRBJ2-7, reads GAGVSQSPRYKVTKRGQDVALRCDPISGHVSLYWYRQALGQGPEFLTYFNYEAQQDKSGLPNDRFSAERPEGSISTLTIQRTEQRDSAMYRCASSLWTSGVYEQYFGPGTRLTVT.

The V and J genes are TRBV6-4 and TRBJ2-2; D is ambiguous. CDR3 length equals 14 residues. Deletions cut 4 bases from V and 4 bases from J, with 10 bases between. Germline CDR1 reads MRHNA; CDR2 reads SNTAGT. CDR3 DNA sequence: TGTGCCAGCAGTGCCCAAGCCAGCACCGGGGAGCTGTTTTTT. It is translated as CASSAQASTGELFF.

The V gene is TRBV27, the J gene TRBJ2-2; TRBD2 matches 7 bases. V gave up 4 bases and J gave up 2 bases; unmatched junction bases: 10. CDR3 length: 17 amino acids. Germline-derived CDR1 and CDR2 are MNHEY and SMNVEV (reference sequence). The CDR3 reads CASSSRSSGTNTGELFF. CDR3 sequence (DNA): TGTGCCAGCAGTTCACGCTCTAGCGGAACCAACACCGGGGAGCTGTTTTTT.

V usage is TRBV5-1 and J usage is TRBJ2-5; 7 nucleotides match TRBD1. Per the germline V gene, CDR1 is SGHRS and CDR2 is YFSETQ. Trimming took 4 bases from V and 4 from J; bases not matched to a gene: 13. CDR3 length: 16 amino acids. CDR3: CASSIATSTGAETQYF. The CDR3 DNA reads as TGCGCCAGCAGCATCGCGACCTCAACAGGGGCAGAGACCCAGTACTTC. Looking up the rest from reference TRBV5-1 and TRBJ2-5 gives the full variable domain: KAGVTQTPRYLIKTRGQQVTLSCSPISGHRSVSWYQQTPGQGLQFLFEYFSETQRNKGNFPGRFSGRQFSNSRSEMNVSTLELGDSALYLCASSIATSTGAETQYFGPGTRLLVL.

The chain uses TRBV19 and TRBJ1-2; D unresolved. V was trimmed by 8 bases and J by 5 bases, leaving 18 bases between them. Germline CDR1 and CDR2: LNHDA and SQIVND (reference sequence). CDR3 size: 14 residues. The CDR3 DNA is TGTGCCAGTTCCCCTCGTGAGGGCTTTTATGGCTACACCTTC. Its translation: CASSPREGFYGYTF.

The rearrangement links TRBV5-1 to TRBJ1-1; no definite D call. V was trimmed by 3 bases and J by 4 bases, leaving 22 bases between them. Per germline, CDR1 SGHRS and CDR2 YFSETQ. CDR3 size: 17 residues. CDR3 sequence reads: CASSWTTAGNYPTEAFF. The CDR3 DNA reads as TGCGCCAGCAGCTGGACGACGGCCGGCAACTACCCCACTGAAGCTTTCTTT.

J is TRBJ1-1 and V is TRBV5-6; possible D gene TRBD1, 5 bases. The CDR3 is 13 amino acids. V was shortened by 4 bases and J by 1 base, with 8 bases between the two germline ends. Looked up from germline, CDR1 is SGHDT and CDR2 is YYEEEE. The CDR3 is CASSGHQNTEAFF. In DNA, the CDR3 is TGTGCCAGCAGCGGACATCAGAACACTGAAGCTTTCTTT.

The sample holds one count of this clone. The J gene is TRBJ2-5, the V gene TRBV12-5; 11 nucleotides agree with TRBD2. There are 15 residues in the CDR3. Germline V gene data show CDR1 as LGHNT and CDR2 as FRNRAP. Trimming removed 4 bases from V and 5 bases from J; junction bases left unmatched: 6. CDR3 region: CASGSTSGSMETQYF. The CDR3, as DNA: TGTGCTAGTGGTTCAACTAGCGGGAGTATGGAGACCCAGTACTTC. Full variable domain (outside the CDR3, taken from reference TRBV12-5 and TRBJ2-5): DARVTQTPRHKVTEMGQEVTMRCQPILGHNTVFWYRQTMMQGLELLAYFRNRAPLDDSGMPKDRFSAEMPDATLATLKIQPSEPRDSAVYFCASGSTSGSMETQYFGPGTRLLVL.